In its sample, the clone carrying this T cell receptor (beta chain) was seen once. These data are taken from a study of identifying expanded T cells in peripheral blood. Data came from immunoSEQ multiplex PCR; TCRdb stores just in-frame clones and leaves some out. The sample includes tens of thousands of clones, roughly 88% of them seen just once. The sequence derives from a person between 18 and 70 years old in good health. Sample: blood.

The CDR3 protein is CASRTGAHVDGYTF. CDR3 nucleotide sequence: TGTGCCAGTAGGACAGGGGCCCATGTGGATGGCTACACCTTC. This rearrangement joins TRBV19 to TRBJ1-2, with TRBD1 matching over 8 bases. The V gene end was trimmed by 6 bases and the J gene end by 6 bases; junction bases not matched to a gene: 9. The CDR3 spans 14 residues. Germline V lookup: CDR1 LNHDA, CDR2 SQIVND (reference sequence).